This T cell receptor beta chain was observed in a study of TIL therapy for anti-PD-1-resistant metastatic lung cancer. Study information: Several tumors were EGFR-mutant and two were ALK-rearranged.

Time point specified: pre-treatment sample, taken before nivolumab and TIL therapy. Patients were adults with stage 4 NSCLC. This was the immunoSEQ v3 assay. Repertoires were generated with immunoSEQ multiplex PCR, while TCRdb's copy carries only in-frame clones and drops some. The table includes fewer than 65,000 clones, approximately 78% detected once. V was clipped by 9 bases and J by 2 bases, with 18 bases between them. CDR1 is SGHRS and CDR2 is YFSETQ in the germline V gene. The CDR3 has 15 residues. This rearrangement joins TRBV5-1 to TRBJ2-1, with D possibly TRBD1 on 6 matching bases. The TCR was taken from a person aged 25 to 79 with non-small cell lung cancer. The sequenced sample was blood, obtained at baseline. The CDR3, as DNA: TGCGCCACCTGCCGGGACATTGGGACCTACAATGAGCAGTTCTTC. Its translation is CATCRDIGTYNEQFF. The entire variable domain, with the rest obtained from reference TRBV5-1 and TRBJ2-1, is as follows: KAGVTQTPRYLIKTRGQQVTLSCSPISGHRSVSWYQQTPGQGLQFLFEYFSETQRNKGNFPGRFSGRQFSNSRSEMNVSTLELGDSALYLCATCRDIGTYNEQFFGPGTRLTVL.